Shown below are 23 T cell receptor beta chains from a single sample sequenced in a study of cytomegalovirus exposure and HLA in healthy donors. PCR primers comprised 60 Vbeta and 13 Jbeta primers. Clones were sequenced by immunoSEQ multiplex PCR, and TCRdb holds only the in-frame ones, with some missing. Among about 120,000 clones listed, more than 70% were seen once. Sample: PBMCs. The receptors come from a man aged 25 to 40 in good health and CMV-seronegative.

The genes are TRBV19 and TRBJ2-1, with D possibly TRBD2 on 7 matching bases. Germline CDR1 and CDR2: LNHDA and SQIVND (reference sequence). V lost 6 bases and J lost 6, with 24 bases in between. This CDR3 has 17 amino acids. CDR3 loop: CASRETIWGGAPNEQFF. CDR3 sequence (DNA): TGTGCCAGTAGGGAGACCATATGGGGGGGGGCGCCCAATGAGCAGTTCTTC.

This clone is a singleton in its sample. The CDR3 coding sequence is TGTGCTAGTGGTTTGAGCGAGACAGGGGCCTCTGGGGCCAACGTCCTGACTTTC. Translation: CASGLSETGASGANVLTF. The chain has TRBV12-5 and TRBJ2-6, with 8 bases fitting TRBD1. V shed 2 bases, J shed 0 bases, and the junction held 6 bases outside the gene matches. Germline V gene sequence: CDR1 LGHNT, CDR2 FRNRAP. CDR3 size: 18 residues.

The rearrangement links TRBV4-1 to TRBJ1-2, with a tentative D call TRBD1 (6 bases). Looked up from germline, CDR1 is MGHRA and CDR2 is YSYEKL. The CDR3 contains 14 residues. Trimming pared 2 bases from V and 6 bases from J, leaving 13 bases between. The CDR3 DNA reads TGCGCCAGCAGCCAACAGAGGGGGGGGAATGGCTACACCTTC. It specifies CASSQQRGGNGYTF.

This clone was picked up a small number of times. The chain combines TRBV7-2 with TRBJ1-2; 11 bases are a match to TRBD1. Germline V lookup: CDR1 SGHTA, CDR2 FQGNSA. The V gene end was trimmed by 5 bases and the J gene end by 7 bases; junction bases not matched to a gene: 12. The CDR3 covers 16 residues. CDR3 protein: CASSPGQGGFRFGYTF. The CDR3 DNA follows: TGTGCCAGCAGCCCGGGACAGGGGGGTTTTCGCTTTGGCTACACCTTC.

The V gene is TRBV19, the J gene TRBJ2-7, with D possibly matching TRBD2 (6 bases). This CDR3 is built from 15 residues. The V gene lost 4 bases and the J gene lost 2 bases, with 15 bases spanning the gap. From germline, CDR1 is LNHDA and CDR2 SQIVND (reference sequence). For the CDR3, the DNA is TGTGCCAGTAGTAGGGGGGAATGGGGCACCTACGAGCAGTACTTC. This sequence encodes CASSRGEWGTYEQYF.

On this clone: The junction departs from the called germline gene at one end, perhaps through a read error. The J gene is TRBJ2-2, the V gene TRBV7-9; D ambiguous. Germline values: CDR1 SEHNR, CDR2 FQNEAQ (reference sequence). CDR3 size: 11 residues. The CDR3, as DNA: TGTTCCAGCTGGCACACCGGGGAGCTGTTTTTT. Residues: CSSWHTGELFF.

The CDR3 here is CASSRGSGGFDEQFF. Written as DNA, the CDR3 is TGCGCCAGCAGCCGCGGTAGCGGGGGATTCGATGAGCAGTTCTTC. This chain uses TRBV5-1 with TRBJ2-1; 9 bases are shared with TRBD2. The CDR3 is made up of 15 amino acids. The V gene end was trimmed by 4 bases and the J gene end by 8 bases; junction bases not matched to a gene: 10. Germline V gene lookup returns CDR1 SGHRS and CDR2 YFSETQ. Full variable domain (missing parts from reference TRBV5-1 and TRBJ2-1): KAGVTQTPRYLIKTRGQQVTLSCSPISGHRSVSWYQQTPGQGLQFLFEYFSETQRNKGNFPGRFSGRQFSNSRSEMNVSTLELGDSALYLCASSRGSGGFDEQFFGPGTRLTVL.

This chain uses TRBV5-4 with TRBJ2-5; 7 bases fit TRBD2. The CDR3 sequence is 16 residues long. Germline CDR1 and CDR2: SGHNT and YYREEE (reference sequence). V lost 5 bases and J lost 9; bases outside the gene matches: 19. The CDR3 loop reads CASRGGIGAGEQAQYF. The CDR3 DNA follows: TGTGCCAGCAGGGGGGGGATCGGCGCGGGGGAACAGGCCCAGTACTTC.

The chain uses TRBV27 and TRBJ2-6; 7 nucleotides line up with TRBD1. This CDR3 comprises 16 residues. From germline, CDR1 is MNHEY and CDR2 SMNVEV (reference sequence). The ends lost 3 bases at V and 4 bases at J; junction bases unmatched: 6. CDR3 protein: CASSFLTGDGANVLTF. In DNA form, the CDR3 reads TGTGCCAGCAGTTTCCTCACAGGGGACGGGGCCAACGTCCTGACTTTC.

CDR3 in amino acids: CAISESNRNLNYGYTF. DNA of the CDR3: TGTGCCATCAGTGAGTCAAACAGAAACCTTAACTATGGCTACACCTTC. The rearrangement joins TRBV10-3 to TRBJ1-2; D not certain. The CDR3 consists of 16 residues. Trimming took 0 bases from V and 1 from J, leaving 12 bases between them. Per the germline V gene, CDR1 is ENHRY and CDR2 is SYGVKD.

This CDR3 reads CAISDHTNSGANVLTF. CDR3 nucleotides: TGTGCCATCAGTGACCACACTAACTCTGGGGCCAACGTCCTGACTTTC. This chain uses TRBV10-3 with TRBJ2-6; no clear D. V was trimmed by 3 bases and J by 0 bases, leaving 9 bases between them. Germline CDR1 is ENHRY and CDR2 is SYGVKD. The CDR3 extends over 16 amino acids.

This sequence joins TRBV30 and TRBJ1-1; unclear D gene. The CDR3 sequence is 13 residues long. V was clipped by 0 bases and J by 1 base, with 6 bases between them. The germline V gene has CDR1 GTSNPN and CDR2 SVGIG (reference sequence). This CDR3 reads CAWSVHENTEAFF. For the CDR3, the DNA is TGTGCCTGGAGTGTACACGAGAACACTGAAGCTTTCTTT.

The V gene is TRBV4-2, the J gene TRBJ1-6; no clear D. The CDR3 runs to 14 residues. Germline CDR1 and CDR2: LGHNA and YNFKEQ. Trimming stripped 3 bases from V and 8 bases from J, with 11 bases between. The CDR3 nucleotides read TGTGCCAGCAGCCATGTCTTCGGGGATTCACCCCTCCACTTT. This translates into CASSHVFGDSPLHF.

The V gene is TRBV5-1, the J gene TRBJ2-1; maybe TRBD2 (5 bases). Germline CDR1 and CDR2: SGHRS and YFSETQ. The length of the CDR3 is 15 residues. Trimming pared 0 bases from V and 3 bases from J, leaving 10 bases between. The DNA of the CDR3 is TGCGCCAGCAGCTTGGGAGCGGCGGGCTACAATGAGCAGTTCTTC. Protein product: CASSLGAAGYNEQFF.

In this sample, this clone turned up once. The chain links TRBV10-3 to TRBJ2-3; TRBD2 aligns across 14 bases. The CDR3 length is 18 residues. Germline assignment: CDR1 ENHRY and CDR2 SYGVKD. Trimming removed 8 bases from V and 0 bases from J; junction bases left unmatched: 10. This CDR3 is CAIGRRTSGGTSTDTQYF. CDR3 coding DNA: TGTGCCATCGGACGACGGACTAGCGGGGGGACTAGCACAGATACGCAGTATTTT.

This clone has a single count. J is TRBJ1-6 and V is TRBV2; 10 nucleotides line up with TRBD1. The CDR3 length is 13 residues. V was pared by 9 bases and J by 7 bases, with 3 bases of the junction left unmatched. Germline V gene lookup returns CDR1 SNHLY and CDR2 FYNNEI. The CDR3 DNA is TGTGCCAGAGGACAGGGGGTAAATTCACCCCTCCACTTT. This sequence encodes CARGQGVNSPLHF.

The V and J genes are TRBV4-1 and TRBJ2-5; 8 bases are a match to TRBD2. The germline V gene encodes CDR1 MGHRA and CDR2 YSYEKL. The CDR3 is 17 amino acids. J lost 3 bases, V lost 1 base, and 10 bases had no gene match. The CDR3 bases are TGCGCCAGCAGCCAAGGACAGCGGCTAGCGGGTAAAGAGACCCAGTACTTC. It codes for CASSQGQRLAGKETQYF.

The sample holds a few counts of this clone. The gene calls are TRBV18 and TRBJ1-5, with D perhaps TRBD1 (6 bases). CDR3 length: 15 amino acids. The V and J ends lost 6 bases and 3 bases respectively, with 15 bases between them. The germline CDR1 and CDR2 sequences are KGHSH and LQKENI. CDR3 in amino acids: CASSLEQGNNQPQHF. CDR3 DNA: TGTGCCAGCTCTCTTGAACAGGGAAACAATCAGCCCCAGCATTTT.

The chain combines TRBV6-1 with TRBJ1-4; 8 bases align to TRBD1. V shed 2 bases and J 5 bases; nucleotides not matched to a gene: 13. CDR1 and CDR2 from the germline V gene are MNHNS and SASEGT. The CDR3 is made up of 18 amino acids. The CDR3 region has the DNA TGTGCCAGCAGTGAATCCAGCGGCAACAGGGGGAGGAATGAAAAACTGTTTTTT. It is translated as CASSESSGNRGRNEKLFF.

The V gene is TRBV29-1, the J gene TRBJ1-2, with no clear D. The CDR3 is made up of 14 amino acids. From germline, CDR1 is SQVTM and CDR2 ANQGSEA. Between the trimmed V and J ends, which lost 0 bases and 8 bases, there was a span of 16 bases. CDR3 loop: CSVEDGRGAEGYTF. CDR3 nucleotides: TGCAGCGTTGAAGATGGTCGGGGTGCTGAGGGCTACACCTTC. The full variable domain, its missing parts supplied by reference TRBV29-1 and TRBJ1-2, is SAVISQKPSRDICQRGTSLTIQCQVDSQVTMMFWYRQQPGQSLTLIATANQGSEATYESGFVIDKFPISRPNLTFSTLTVSNMSPEDSSIYLCSVEDGRGAEGYTFGSGTRLTVV.

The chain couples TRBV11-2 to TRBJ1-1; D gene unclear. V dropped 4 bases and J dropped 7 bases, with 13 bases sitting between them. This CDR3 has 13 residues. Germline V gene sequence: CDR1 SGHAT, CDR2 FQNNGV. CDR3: CASSSLWAVEAFF. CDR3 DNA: TGTGCCAGCAGCTCCTTATGGGCTGTTGAAGCTTTCTTT. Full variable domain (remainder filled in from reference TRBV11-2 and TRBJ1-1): EAGVAQSPRYKIIEKRQSVAFWCNPISGHATLYWYQQILGQGPKLLIQFQNNGVVDDSQLPKDRFSAERLKGVDSTLKIQPAKLEDSAVYLCASSSLWAVEAFFGQGTRLTVV.

DNA of the CDR3: TGTGCCAGCAGTATATTAGACACAGCCTACGAGCAGTACTTC. Protein: CASSILDTAYEQYF. V usage is TRBV2 and J usage is TRBJ2-5; D is undetermined. The J call could be wrong; TRBJ2-7 is a better fit for the DNA end. Germline V lookup: CDR1 SNHLY, CDR2 FYNNEI. The CDR3 runs to 14 residues.

The CDR3 nucleotides are TGTGCCAGCAGCCGCATAATAGGACAGACTAACTATGGCTACACCTTC. Translated: CASSRIIGQTNYGYTF. The chain recombines TRBV5-5 with TRBJ1-2; a possible D gene is TRBD1 (6 bases). Germline V gene data show CDR1 as SGHKS and CDR2 as YYEKEE (reference sequence). V was pared by 4 bases and J by 0 bases, with 16 bases between. This CDR3 region has 16 residues.